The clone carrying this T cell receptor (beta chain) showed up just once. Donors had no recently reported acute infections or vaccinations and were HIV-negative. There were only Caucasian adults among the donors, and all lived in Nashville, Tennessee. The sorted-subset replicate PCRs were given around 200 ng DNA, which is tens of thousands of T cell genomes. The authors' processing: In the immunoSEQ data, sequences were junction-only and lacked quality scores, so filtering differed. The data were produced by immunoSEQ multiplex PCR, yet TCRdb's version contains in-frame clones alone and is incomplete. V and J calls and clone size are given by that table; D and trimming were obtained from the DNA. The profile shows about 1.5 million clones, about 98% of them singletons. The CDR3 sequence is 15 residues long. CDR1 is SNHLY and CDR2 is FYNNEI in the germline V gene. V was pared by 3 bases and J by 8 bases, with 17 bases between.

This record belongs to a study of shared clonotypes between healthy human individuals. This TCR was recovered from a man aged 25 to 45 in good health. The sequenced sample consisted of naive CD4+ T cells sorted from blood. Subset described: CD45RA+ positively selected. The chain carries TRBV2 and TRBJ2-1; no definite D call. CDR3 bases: TGTGCCAGCAGTGATTGGCGGACCTTCGGCGATGAGCAGTTCTTC. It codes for CASSDWRTFGDEQFF.